The entry below gives a single TCR beta chain sequence along with its context. This entry comes from a study of blood T cell repertoires in COVID-19. Study-wide background: Sites across the United States, Italy and Spain contributed samples from acute and convalescent COVID-19. In each case, the material was cDNA or gDNA derived from T cells, B-cell-depleted T cells, or PBMCs.

V dropped 2 bases and J dropped 3 bases, with 10 bases sitting between them. The germline V gene has CDR1 LNHDA and CDR2 SQIVND (reference sequence). The CDR3 extends over 14 amino acids. Study processing details: Reference gene primers were amplified, and this amplification served to estimate nucleated cell counts. Method: immunoSEQ multiplex PCR; TCRdb's copy keeps in-frame clones and lacks some. Clonal size and the V and J genes are those of that table, whereas D and trimming came from the DNA. The top ten clones hold around 6.8% of a sample with a few hundred thousand clones, 75% to 85% of them seen once.

Sequencing was carried out using peripheral blood. The clonotype comes from a woman aged 50 to 65 with acute or convalescent COVID-19. V and J are TRBV19 and TRBJ1-1; D perhaps matches TRBD1 (6 bases). Here the CDR3 reads CASSIIGGDTEAFF. CDR3 coding DNA: TGTGCCAGTAGTATAATAGGGGGGGACACTGAAGCTTTCTTT.